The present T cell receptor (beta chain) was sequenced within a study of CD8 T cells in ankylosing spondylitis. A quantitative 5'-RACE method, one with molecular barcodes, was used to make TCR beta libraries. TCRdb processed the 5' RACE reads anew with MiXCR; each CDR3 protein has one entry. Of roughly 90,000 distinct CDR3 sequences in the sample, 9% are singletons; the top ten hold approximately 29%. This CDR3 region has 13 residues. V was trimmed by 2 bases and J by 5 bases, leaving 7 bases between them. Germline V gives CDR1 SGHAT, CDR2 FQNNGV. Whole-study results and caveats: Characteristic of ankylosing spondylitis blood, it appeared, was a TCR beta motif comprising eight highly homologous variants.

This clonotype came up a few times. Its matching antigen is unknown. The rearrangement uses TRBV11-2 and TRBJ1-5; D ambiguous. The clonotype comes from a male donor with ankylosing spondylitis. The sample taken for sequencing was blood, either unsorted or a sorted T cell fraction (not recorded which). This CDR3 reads CASSLFVDQPQHF. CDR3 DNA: TGTGCCAGCAGCTTATTTGTAGATCAGCCCCAGCATTTT.